The 25 T cell receptor beta chains listed next were all sequenced from one sample in a study of blood T cell repertoires in COVID-19. Profiling relied on immunoSEQ multiplex PCR, and the TCRdb table lists in-frame clones only, not all of them. Of about 180,000 clones listed, about four fifths are singletons. The sample was peripheral blood. These receptor sequences come from a man aged 70-80 years with active or convalescent COVID-19.

The chain recombines TRBV3-1 (or the pseudogene TRBV3-2) with TRBJ2-1; D uncertain. The V and J ends lost 3 bases and 10 bases respectively, with 13 bases between them. Germline assignment: CDR1 LGHDT and CDR2 YNNKEL (reference sequence). The CDR3 has 13 amino acids. The CDR3 nucleotides read TGTGCCAGCAGCCACACAGAATCCCGAGAGCAGTTCTTC. Translating gives CASSHTESREQFF.

This clone showed up just a few times. The genes are TRBV3-1 (or the pseudogene TRBV3-2) and TRBJ2-2; 8 nucleotides agree with TRBD1. CDR1 and CDR2 (germline): LGHDT, YNNKEL (reference sequence). V lost 6 bases and J lost 6; bases outside the gene matches: 3. The CDR3 is made up of 13 amino acids. For the CDR3, the DNA is TGTGCCAGCAGTCGGACAGGGCCCGGGGAGCTGTTTTTT. Encoded protein: CASSRTGPGELFF.

This chain joins TRBV27 and TRBJ2-1, with D possibly being TRBD1 (5 bases). The germline CDR1 and CDR2 sequences are MNHEY and SMNVEV (reference sequence). The V and J ends lost 8 bases and 9 bases respectively, with 17 bases between them. The CDR3 is made up of 13 amino acids. CDR3 DNA: TGTGCCAGCGGAACGATTCAGGGTACTGAGCAGTTCTTC. Residues: CASGTIQGTEQFF.

The CDR3 region is CASSVMANQPQHF. Here the CDR3 DNA reads TGTGCCAGCAGCGTAATGGCCAATCAGCCCCAGCATTTT. V and J are TRBV6-5 and TRBJ1-5, with D unresolved. Per germline, CDR1 MNHEY and CDR2 SVGAGI. The V gene lost 6 bases and the J gene lost 3 bases, with 9 bases spanning the gap. This CDR3 has 13 amino acids.

This clone was found once. The chain has TRBV28 and TRBJ1-1; the D is unclear. This CDR3 spans 14 amino acids. Germline CDR1 is MDHEN and CDR2 is SYDVKM. Trimming took 10 bases from V and 3 from J, leaving 18 bases between them. The CDR3 DNA is TGTGCCATCCTGACGGGGAATTACGACACTGAAGCTTTCTTT. This sequence encodes CAILTGNYDTEAFF.

This clone was seen a few times. V is TRBV3-1 (or the pseudogene TRBV3-2) and J is TRBJ2-5; 9 bases align to TRBD2. Germline V lookup: CDR1 LGHDT, CDR2 YNNKEL (reference sequence). The CDR3 runs 16 residues. The V and J ends lost 4 bases and 5 bases, in that order; junction bases with no gene match: 11. The CDR3 DNA reads TGTGCCAGCAGCCCCTCTAGCGGGACCCCAACGGAGACCCAGTACTTC. Translating gives CASSPSSGTPTETQYF.

The J gene is TRBJ2-2, the V gene TRBV30, with D unresolved. The CDR3 runs 13 residues. The germline V gene has CDR1 GTSNPN and CDR2 SVGIG (reference sequence). With 0 bases removed from V and 4 bases from J, the gap between germline ends came to 6 bases. CDR3 protein: CAWSVTVTGELFF. Written as DNA, the CDR3 is TGTGCCTGGAGTGTCACGGTCACCGGGGAGCTGTTTTTT.

The sample holds a few counts of this clone. The sample contains more than one DNA sequence encoding this CDR3. V is TRBV6-5 and J is TRBJ1-3; 8 bases fit TRBD1. Trimming cost V 6 bases and J 4 bases; bases outside gene matches: 5. This CDR3 spans 14 amino acids. From germline, CDR1 is MNHEY and CDR2 SVGAGI. CDR3 sequence (DNA): TGTGCCAGCAGGCAGGGGGCTTCGGGAAACACCATATATTTT. Translating it yields CASRQGASGNTIYF.

This clone was observed once. The rearrangement joins TRBV12-3 or TRBV12-4 to TRBJ1-5; the D is unclear. This CDR3 is built from 13 residues. V lost 2 bases and J 7 bases, leaving 9 bases between the germline ends. The CDR3 loop reads CASSLNSQQPQHF. CDR3 bases: TGTGCCAGCAGTTTAAATTCCCAGCAGCCCCAGCATTTT.

The chain has TRBV4-3 and TRBJ2-3, with D tentatively TRBD1 (5 bases). The CDR3 runs 14 residues. Germline V gene lookup returns CDR1 LGHNA and CDR2 YSLEER. V dropped 0 bases and J dropped 4 bases, with 8 bases sitting between them. DNA of the CDR3: TGCGCCAGCAGCCAAGATCTCAGGGCAGATACGCAGTATTTT. Translating gives CASSQDLRADTQYF.

The V gene is TRBV2, the J gene TRBJ2-6; the match to TRBD1 covers 12 bases. CDR3 length: 16 residues. V shed 9 bases, J shed 4 bases, and the junction held 7 bases outside the gene matches. Per the germline V gene, CDR1 is SNHLY and CDR2 is FYNNEI. DNA of the CDR3: TGTGCCAGAGGGACAGGGGGCGCGTCAGGGGCCAACGTCCTGACTTTC. Amino acid sequence: CARGTGGASGANVLTF.

The J gene is TRBJ1-4, the V gene TRBV27; D remains ambiguous. V lost 2 bases and J lost 7, with 11 bases in between. The length of the CDR3 is 14 residues. Germline V gene data show CDR1 as MNHEY and CDR2 as SMNVEV (reference sequence). The CDR3 loop is CASSLMIGSEKLFF. CDR3 bases: TGTGCCAGCAGTTTAATGATAGGGAGTGAAAAACTGTTTTTT.

The DNA of the CDR3 is TGTGCCAGCAGGACTAGCGGGGGCTATGAGCAGTTCTTC. It encodes CASRTSGGYEQFF. V is TRBV27 and J is TRBJ2-1; 12 positions match TRBD2. Germline lookup yields CDR1 MNHEY and CDR2 SMNVEV (reference sequence). This CDR3 has 13 amino acids. The J segment lost 8 bases and the V segment lost 6 bases, leaving 2 bases of the junction unmatched.

In its sample, this clone was seen once. The chain joins TRBV5-1 to TRBJ1-3; D is possibly TRBD1 (6 bases). Germline V gives CDR1 SGHRS, CDR2 YFSETQ. The CDR3 loop spans 14 amino acids. Trimming stripped 0 bases from V and 4 bases from J, with 8 bases between. CDR3 sequence reads: CASSLATGGNTIYF. The CDR3 coding sequence is TGCGCCAGCAGCTTGGCGACAGGAGGAAACACCATATATTTT.

The gene calls are TRBV7-2 and TRBJ1-1; perhaps TRBD1 as D (6 bases). V lost 5 bases and J lost 3, with 10 bases in between. From germline, CDR1 is SGHTA and CDR2 FQGNSA. The CDR3 length is 13 residues. CDR3 sequence: CASSRQEDTEAFF. Written as DNA, the CDR3 is TGTGCCAGCAGCCGACAGGAAGACACTGAAGCTTTCTTT.

The J gene is TRBJ2-7, the V gene TRBV6-5, with 7 bases fitting TRBD1. CDR3 length equals 14 residues. CDR1 and CDR2 (germline): MNHEY, SVGAGI. With V trimmed by 6 bases and J by 3 bases, 8 bases remained unmatched. As DNA, the CDR3 is TGTGCCAGCAGCGAGCTGACAGGGTTCTACGAGCAGTACTTC. Amino acids: CASSELTGFYEQYF.

This clone occurred a few times. J is TRBJ1-5 and V is TRBV5-8; TRBD1 might be the D (5 bases). In germline, CDR1 is SGHTS, CDR2 YDEGEE. The CDR3 length is 15 residues. Trimming took off 4 bases at V and 7 bases at J, with 18 bases between the two ends. CDR3 region: CASSPGRDSWQPQHF. CDR3 nucleotides: TGTGCCAGCAGCCCGGGGCGGGACTCTTGGCAGCCCCAGCATTTT.

CDR3 bases: TGCGCCAGCAGCCCACAGGGGGACCTGACAGATACGCAGTATTTT. Protein sequence: CASSPQGDLTDTQYF. This chain links TRBV5-1 with TRBJ2-3; 8 nucleotides agree with TRBD1. Trimming took 4 bases from V and 3 from J; bases not matched to a gene: 7. Germline CDR1 is SGHRS and CDR2 is YFSETQ. CDR3 length: 15 amino acids.

The V call is TRBV3-1 (or the pseudogene TRBV3-2), the J call TRBJ1-2, with 9 positions matching TRBD1. The J segment lost 4 bases and the V segment lost 5 bases, leaving 11 bases of the junction unmatched. This CDR3 has 16 amino acids. Germline V gives CDR1 LGHDT, CDR2 YNNKEL (reference sequence). This chain's CDR3 is CASSNTGGPTIYGYTF. The CDR3 DNA follows: TGTGCCAGCAGCAACACAGGGGGCCCTACTATCTATGGCTACACCTTC.

The rearrangement links TRBV4-2 to TRBJ2-5, with 10 nucleotides matching TRBD2. The trim removed 0 bases at V and 5 bases at J, leaving 9 bases unmatched. The CDR3 length is 17 residues. Germline V CDR1 and CDR2: LGHNA, YNFKEQ. CDR3 sequence: CASSQDSGAGGEETQYF. DNA for the CDR3: TGTGCCAGCAGCCAAGATTCGGGAGCGGGGGGGGAGGAGACCCAGTACTTC.

The chain couples TRBV30 to TRBJ1-1; 9 bases match TRBD1. With 5 bases clipped from V and 3 bases from J, the junction kept 1 base outside the gene matches. The CDR3 consists of 12 residues. The germline V gene has CDR1 GTSNPN and CDR2 SVGIG (reference sequence). CDR3 nucleotide sequence: TGTGCCTGGGGGGACAGGGACACTGAAGCTTTCTTT. Its translation: CAWGDRDTEAFF.

The V gene is TRBV7-6, the J gene TRBJ2-5, with 7 bases matching TRBD1. Germline assignment: CDR1 SGHVS and CDR2 FNYEAQ. The CDR3 loop spans 18 amino acids. V shed 3 bases and J 2 bases; nucleotides not matched to a gene: 15. The CDR3 spells CASSFLKGQNKLQETQYF. The CDR3, as DNA: TGTGCCAGCAGCTTCCTTAAGGGACAGAACAAACTACAAGAGACCCAGTACTTC. Together with reference TRBV7-6 and TRBJ2-5, the CDR3 gives the full variable domain: GAGVSQSPRYKVTKRGQDVALRCDPISGHVSLYWYRQALGQGPEFLTYFNYEAQQDKSGLPNDRFSAERPEGSISTLTIQRTEQRDSAMYRCASSFLKGQNKLQETQYFGPGTRLLVL.

This sequence joins TRBV3-1 (or the pseudogene TRBV3-2) and TRBJ2-7, with TRBD1 matching 10 bases. V lost 5 bases, J lost 6 bases, and 10 bases stayed unmatched. The CDR3 runs to 15 residues. The V gene's germline CDR1 is LGHDT and CDR2 YNNKEL (reference sequence). Here the CDR3 reads CASSIGTGALGEQYF. CDR3 sequence (DNA): TGTGCCAGCAGCATAGGGACAGGGGCCCTCGGCGAGCAGTACTTC.

The chain uses TRBV11-1 and TRBJ2-4; 10 bases agree with TRBD2. The ends lost 2 bases at V and 5 bases at J; junction bases unmatched: 3. CDR3 size: 15 residues. Germline CDR1 reads SGHAT; CDR2 reads FQDESV (reference sequence). The DNA for the CDR3 is TGTGCCAGCAGCTTAAGGCTAGCGGGAGAAAACATTCAGTACTTC. This codes for CASSLRLAGENIQYF.

The gene calls are TRBV5-4 and TRBJ1-2; perhaps TRBD1 as D (6 bases). CDR3 length: 15 amino acids. V shed 4 bases and J shed 4 bases, with 17 bases lying between them. In germline, CDR1 is SGHNT, CDR2 YYREEE (reference sequence). The CDR3 DNA reads as TGTGCCAGCAGCCTGCCCAAGGGGGGGGTCTATGGCTACACCTTC. It specifies CASSLPKGGVYGYTF.